Sequencing of this TCR beta chain was carried out in a study of blood T cell repertoires in COVID-19. Germline CDR1 and CDR2: LGHDT and YNNKEL (reference sequence). This CDR3 has 16 amino acids. As to this clone: A junction end diverges from the germline sequence, so it may reflect a read error.

Donors in Cohort 3 counted as recovered after two negative PCRs, clearance, or symptom resolution. Some clones are missing from TCRdb's copy, which holds only in-frame ones; the method was immunoSEQ multiplex PCR. The sample holds around 310,000 clones, around nine tenths seen once. Sequences were obtained from PBMCs or T cells enriched from blood (not recorded which). J is TRBJ2-3 and V is TRBV3-1 (or the pseudogene TRBV3-2); 9 bases are a match to TRBD2. The sequence derives from a woman aged 40 to 50 who had recovered from COVID-19. The CDR3 here is CASTQGIAGGTDTQYF. The DNA of the CDR3 is TGTGCCAGCACCCAAGGAATAGCGGGGGGCACAGATACGCAGTATTTT.